Listed below are T cell receptor beta chains from one sample, sequenced in a study of follicular helper T cells after annual influenza vaccination. Some clones are missing from TCRdb's copy, which holds only in-frame ones; the method was immunoSEQ multiplex PCR. Among about 6,600 clones listed, 75% to 90% were seen once. Here the sequenced sample was CXCR5- memory CD4+ T cells sorted from blood, taken 7 days after influenza vaccination. These receptors were obtained from an adult who received the influenza vaccine. The CDR3 runs from the conserved cysteine through the conserved F or W. D genes are given only for firm matches. Only some rows state a clone size, as once, few, many or a class for expanded clones.

TRBJ2-7,TRBV2,.,.,CASSDPRTPYEQYF,TGTGCCAGCAGTGACCCCCGGACGCCCTACGAGCAGTACTTC
TRBJ2-3,TRBV5-1,TRBD2,.,CASSLGSGGADTQYF,TGCGCCAGCAGCTTAGGTAGCGGGGGAGCAGATACGCAGTATTTT
TRBJ2-3,TRBV7-2,TRBD2,.,CASSLRRGSTDTQYF,TGTGCCAGCAGCTTAAGGCGGGGGAGCACAGATACGCAGTATTTT
TRBJ2-5,TRBV5-5,TRBD1,.,CASSGTGSETQYF,TGTGCCAGCAGCGGGACAGGGTCGGAGACCCAGTACTTC
TRBJ1-1,TRBV9,.,.,CASSVASTNEAFF,TGTGCCAGCAGCGTAGCCAGTACCAATGAAGCTTTCTTT
TRBJ2-4,TRBV7-2,.,.,CASSLAGTIINIQYF,TGTGCCAGCAGCTTGGCAGGAACAATTATAAACATTCAGTACTTC
TRBJ1-2,TRBV19,.,few,CASSTPAEHQGRGHGYTF,TGTGCCAGTAGTACACCCGCCGAACACCAGGGGAGGGGCCATGGCTACACCTTC
TRBJ1-5,TRBV7-2,TRBD1,.,CASSYRGMQPQHF,TGTGCCAGCAGCTACAGGGGTATGCAGCCCCAGCATTTT
TRBJ1-2,TRBV18,.,.,CASSPLPVVTDLYGYTF,TGTGCCAGCTCACCACTCCCTGTGGTGACCGACCTCTATGGCTACACCTTC
TRBJ1-1,TRBV6-1,.,.,CASSSERDSRTEAFF,TGTGCCAGCAGTTCGGAAAGGGATTCGAGGACTGAAGCTTTCTTT
TRBJ2-7,TRBV5-1,.,.,CASSTVAGESYEQYF,TGCGCCAGCAGCACCGTTGCAGGGGAGTCCTACGAGCAGTACTTC
TRBJ2-7,TRBV5-1,.,few,CASSQKTPSYEQYF,TGCGCCAGCAGCCAGAAGACACCTTCCTACGAGCAGTACTTC
TRBJ2-3,TRBV11-3,.,once,CASSLGGRRADTQYF,TGTGCCAGCAGCTTAGGGGGACGTAGAGCAGATACGCAGTATTTT
TRBJ1-2,TRBV9,.,.,CASSVEGLVGSYTF,TGTGCCAGCAGCGTAGAGGGTTTGGTGGGGAGCTACACCTTC
TRBJ1-2,TRBV4-2,.,.,CASSQDDSNYGYTF,TGTGCCAGCAGCCAAGATGACAGCAACTATGGCTACACCTTC
TRBJ2-3,TRBV5-1,.,.,CASSLGTRSSTDTQYF,TGCGCCAGCAGCTTGGGTACCCGAAGTAGCACAGATACGCAGTATTTT
TRBJ1-3,TRBV5-7,.,.,CASSRFPGNTIYF,TGTGCCAGCAGCCGTTTCCCTGGAAACACCATATATTTT
TRBJ1-5,TRBV18,TRBD1,.,CASSGGQGGDQPQHF,TGTGCCAGCTCAGGGGGACAGGGCGGCGATCAGCCCCAGCATTTT
TRBJ1-3,TRBV10-3,.,few,CAIRQGDGNTIYF,TGTGCCATCAGACAAGGAGACGGAAACACCATATATTTT
TRBJ1-4,TRBV5-1,.,.,CASSLAGSFREKLFF,TGCGCCAGCAGCTTGGCCGGCAGTTTTCGGGAAAAACTGTTTTTT
TRBJ1-1,TRBV14,.,.,CASSQDRTGGRVYEAFF,TGTGCCAGCAGCCAAGATCGCACAGGAGGGCGAGTCTATGAAGCTTTCTTT
TRBJ2-7,TRBV6-4,.,.,CASSDGYWDTTYPNEQYF,TGTGCCAGCAGTGACGGGTATTGGGACACTACCTACCCAAACGAGCAGTACTTC
TRBJ2-7,TRBV6-6,TRBD1,.,CASSPGQGAHEQYF,TGTGCCAGCAGTCCGGGACAGGGGGCTCACGAGCAGTACTTC
TRBJ1-2,TRBV10-3,.,.,CAISREEGPYTF,TGTGCCATCAGCCGAGAGGAGGGTCCCTACACCTTC
TRBJ2-5,TRBV11-2,TRBD1,.,CASSRGQGRETQYF,TGTGCCAGCAGCCGCGGACAGGGAAGAGAGACCCAGTACTTC
TRBJ1-1,TRBV5-4,TRBD1,.,CASSLEKDRGPVAFF,TGTGCCAGCAGCTTGGAGAAGGACAGGGGGCCGGTGGCTTTCTTT
TRBJ1-5,TRBV2,.,.,CASSEAGLGNQPQHF,TGTGCCAGCAGTGAAGCGGGTCTCGGCAATCAGCCCCAGCATTTT
TRBJ1-1,TRBV7-3,.,.,CASSLGSNTEAFF,TGTGCCAGCAGCCTGGGGTCGAACACTGAAGCTTTCTTT
TRBJ2-2,TRBV27,TRBD2,.,CASSFWRGAGNTGELFF,TGTGCCAGCAGTTTCTGGCGGGGGGCCGGGAACACCGGGGAGCTGTTTTTT
TRBJ1-1,TRBV7-9,.,.,CASSLVMVAEAFF,TGTGCCAGCAGCTTAGTTATGGTCGCTGAAGCTTTCTTT
TRBJ1-2,TRBV2,.,few,CASSEARRGGYGYTF,TGTGCCAGCAGTGAAGCGCGTCGGGGCGGCTATGGCTACACCTTC
TRBJ1-1,TRBV7-7,.,few,CASSLPQGGTEAFF,TGTGCCAGCAGCTTACCCCAGGGAGGCACTGAAGCTTTCTTT
TRBJ2-7,TRBV2,TRBD2,.,CASSRPGTSDYEQYF,TGTGCCAGCAGCCGCCCCGGGACTAGCGACTACGAGCAGTACTTC